This TCR beta chain is from a study of patients and donors after allogeneic stem cell transplantation. This clonotype was counted only a few times. The germline gene is not matched at one end of the junction; a read error may be the cause. MiXCR, run by TCRdb on the RT-PCR reads, gives a single entry per CDR3 protein. The sample shows some 6,800 distinct CDR3 sequences, about 13% of them seen only once. The length of the CDR3 is 10 residues. In germline, CDR1 is GTSNPN, CDR2 SVGIG (reference sequence). The V call is TRBV30, the J call TRBJ1-2; D is ambiguous. The receptor comes from a human donor who was either an allogeneic HSCT recipient or a stem cell or donor lymphocyte infusion donor (not recorded which). It is not recorded whose cells these are; they may come from a transplant donor. Sequenced sample: blood, either unsorted or a sorted T cell fraction (not recorded which). CDR3 in amino acids: CAWSDASVDF. CDR3 nucleotide sequence: TGTGCCTGGAGTGACGCATCAGTTGACTTC.